This T cell receptor beta chain derives from a study of glioma-infiltrating T cells. CDR1 is SGHDN, CDR2 FVKESK, per germline. The V end lost 1 base, the J end lost 2 bases, and 13 bases lay between the germline ends. The CDR3 consists of 16 residues. TCR alpha and beta CDR3 regions were amplified from RNA using iRepertoire nested multiplex PCR. Each CDR3 protein gets one entry after TCRdb re-called the multiplex PCR reads with MiXCR. The data contain about 130,000 distinct CDR3 sequences, 20% to 25% of them singletons. This clonotype was counted only a few times. This chain connects TRBV14 to TRBJ2-3, with TRBD1 as a possible D gene (6 bases). The material sequenced was glioma tissue, nonneoplastic brain tissue, or PBMCs (not recorded which). The TCR originated in a human donor with low-grade glioma or glioblastoma, undergoing nonglioma brain surgery, or in good health (not recorded which). The CDR3 sequence is CASSQGSGVFTDTQYF. The CDR3 DNA is TGTGCCAGCAGCCAAGGCTCAGGGGTTTTCACAGATACGCAGTATTTT.